Each of the 18 T cell receptor beta chains below was sequenced from the same sample in a study of shared clonotypes between healthy human individuals (dated by TCRdb to 2018 to 2020). The method was the immunoSEQ multiplex PCR assay. Entries here come from immuneACCESS through TCRdb and include only in-frame sequences with V and J called. Some clones fail to appear in such tables; in the studies checked, an unresolved V gene covers under half of the shortfall, and the cause of the remainder is unknown. Counted in this sample were roughly 200,000 clones; roughly 70% of them appeared once. The ten most abundant clones make up 8.5% to 12% of the sample. The source material was memory CD4+ T cells sorted from blood. The cell subset or site label of this sample denotes: CD45RA-negative fraction. These receptors all stem from a man aged 30 to 45 in good health.

This chain joins TRBV5-4 and TRBJ2-7; D might be TRBD2 (5 bases). CDR1 is SGHNT and CDR2 is YYREEE in the germline V gene (reference sequence). CDR3 length equals 16 residues. Trimming cost V 4 bases and J 3 bases, with 20 bases left between them. The DNA for the CDR3 is TGTGCCAGCAGCCCCAGTACCGGGATTATAGACTACGAGCAGTACTTC. Its protein product is CASSPSTGIIDYEQYF.

About this clone: The sample has other DNA sequences that encode this CDR3 too. The chain couples TRBV28 to TRBJ1-1; no clear D gene. The length of the CDR3 is 12 residues. V lost 2 bases to trimming and J lost 1 base, with 2 bases between them. Looked up from germline, CDR1 is MDHEN and CDR2 is SYDVKM. The CDR3 DNA reads as TGTGCCAGCAGTTTAGGGAACACTGAAGCTTTCTTT. Translated: CASSLGNTEAFF.

The CDR3 protein is CASRGDSTGEQFF. Here the CDR3 DNA reads TGTGCCAGCAGGGGGGACAGTACCGGTGAGCAGTTCTTC. V is TRBV6-1 and J is TRBJ2-1; 7 bases align to TRBD1. This CDR3 has 13 amino acids. Germline V gives CDR1 MNHNS, CDR2 SASEGT. The V gene end was trimmed by 6 bases and the J gene end by 9 bases; junction bases not matched to a gene: 8.

The genes are TRBV7-9 and TRBJ2-3, with a tentative D call TRBD1 (6 bases). Germline V gives CDR1 SEHNR, CDR2 FQNEAQ (reference sequence). The CDR3 is made up of 15 amino acids. V was clipped by 5 bases and J by 2 bases, with 14 bases between them. The CDR3 DNA reads TGTGCCAGCAGCGCAACAGGGTATCACACAGATACGCAGTATTTT. Its translation: CASSATGYHTDTQYF. Complete variable domain (other parts from reference TRBV7-9 and TRBJ2-3): DTGVSQNPRHKITKRGQNVTFRCDPISEHNRLYWYRQTLGQGPEFLTYFQNEAQLEKSRLLSDRFSAERPKGSFSTLEIQRTEQGDSAMYLCASSATGYHTDTQYFGPGTRLTVL.

This clone appeared a few times. V is TRBV28 and J is TRBJ1-2, with TRBD1 as a possible D gene (5 bases). The CDR3 runs 16 residues. V lost 7 bases to trimming and J lost 2 bases, with 20 bases between them. CDR1 and CDR2 (germline): MDHEN, SYDVKM. Here the CDR3 reads CASTLGGAGPNYGYTF. The CDR3 region has the DNA TGTGCCAGCACCCTCGGAGGGGCCGGGCCCAACTATGGCTACACCTTC.

This clone was seen once. The rearrangement uses TRBV5-4 and TRBJ2-6; the D gene is possibly TRBD2 (5 bases). CDR3 length: 17 residues. From germline, CDR1 is SGHNT and CDR2 YYREEE (reference sequence). Trimming removed 0 bases at V and 1 base at J, with 11 bases between. In DNA, the CDR3 is TGTGCCAGCAGCTTGGACGGCGGGTGGTCTGGGGCCAACGTCCTGACTTTC. Translation gives CASSLDGGWSGANVLTF.

The chain uses TRBV11-3 and TRBJ2-5; 8 bases map to TRBD1. Germline V gene data show CDR1 as SGHNT and CDR2 as YENEEA. The CDR3 runs to 18 residues. The ends lost 5 bases at V and 2 bases at J; junction bases unmatched: 16. CDR3: CASSPPGQGERGQETQYF. The CDR3 nucleotides are TGTGCCAGCAGCCCCCCCGGACAGGGAGAACGGGGGCAAGAGACCCAGTACTTC.

This clone was detected ten times or more. The same CDR3 also results from other DNA sequences found in this sample. The V and J genes are TRBV5-1 and TRBJ2-3; 8 bases agree with TRBD1. The CDR3 sequence is 16 residues long. CDR1 is SGHRS and CDR2 is YFSETQ in the germline V gene. The V gene end was trimmed by 6 bases and the J gene end by 6 bases; junction bases not matched to a gene: 15. The CDR3 DNA reads TGCGCCAGCAACCCCGGAGGACAGGGCTGGGGGGATACGCAGTATTTT. This translates into CASNPGGQGWGDTQYF.

This clone was recorded once. The J gene is TRBJ2-1, the V gene TRBV5-1, with D possibly being TRBD2 (7 bases). V shed 4 bases and J shed 8 bases, with 19 bases lying between them. This CDR3 region has 15 residues. CDR1 is SGHRS, CDR2 YFSETQ, per germline. The CDR3 DNA sequence: TGCGCCAGCAGCCCAGGACTAGGGGGTTTTGATGAGCAGTTCTTC. This codes for CASSPGLGGFDEQFF.

This chain connects TRBV11-3 to TRBJ2-2; no definite D call. The CDR3 consists of 12 residues. Germline values: CDR1 SGHNT, CDR2 YENEEA. The germline V and J ends were trimmed by 3 bases and 6 bases, with 5 bases remaining between them. CDR3 protein: CASSFTPGELFF. In DNA, the CDR3 is TGTGCCAGCAGCTTTACCCCCGGGGAGCTGTTTTTT. Full variable domain (rest looked up from reference TRBV11-3 and TRBJ2-2): EAGVVQSPRYKIIEKKQPVAFWCNPISGHNTLYWYLQNLGQGPELLIRYENEEAVDDSQLPKDRFSAERLKGVDSTLKIQPAELGDSAVYLCASSFTPGELFFGEGSRLTVL.

A single count supports this clone. The chain is built from TRBV7-2 and TRBJ1-4; no firm D call. The CDR3 consists of 13 residues. V was shortened by 5 bases and J by 9 bases, with 13 bases between the two germline ends. CDR1 and CDR2 from the germline V gene are SGHTA and FQGNSA. Written as DNA, the CDR3 is TGTGCCAGCAGCGAGACCTACAGCCAAAAACTGTTTTTT. This codes for CASSETYSQKLFF. The full variable domain, completed using reference TRBV7-2 and TRBJ1-4, is GAGVSQSPSNKVTEKGKDVELRCDPISGHTALYWYRQSLGQGLEFLIYFQGNSAPDKSGLPSDRFSAERTGGSVSTLTIQRTQQEDSAVYLCASSETYSQKLFFGSGTQLSVL.

This rearrangement joins TRBV27 to TRBJ2-7; D gene uncertain. This CDR3 is built from 15 residues. Germline CDR1 MNHEY, CDR2 SMNVEV (reference sequence). V gave up 1 base and J gave up 4 bases, with 14 bases separating them. CDR3 bases: TGTGCCAGCAGTTTATTGGCCCACTCTCTGTACGAGCAGTACTTC. Protein sequence: CASSLLAHSLYEQYF.

The V and J genes are TRBV5-1 and TRBJ1-4, with 9 bases lining up with TRBD1. CDR1 and CDR2 (germline): SGHRS, YFSETQ. The CDR3 extends over 14 amino acids. The V and J ends lost 4 bases and 8 bases, in that order; junction bases with no gene match: 6. For the CDR3, the DNA is TGCGCCAGCAGCACCGGGACAGGGTTGGAAAAACTGTTTTTT. This translates into CASSTGTGLEKLFF.

This CDR3 reads CSARRKQDTEAFF. The CDR3 bases are TGCAGCGCCCGGAGGAAACAGGACACTGAAGCTTTCTTT. This chain joins TRBV29-1 and TRBJ1-1, with a possible D match to TRBD1 (5 bases). V lost 7 bases, J lost 3 bases, and 15 bases lay in between. This CDR3 region has 13 residues. CDR1 SQVTM and CDR2 ANQGSEA come from the germline V gene.

J is TRBJ1-5 and V is TRBV6-5; 7 nucleotides align to TRBD1. V gave up 6 bases and J gave up 2 bases; unmatched junction bases: 1. The CDR3 length is 13 residues. The germline V gene encodes CDR1 MNHEY and CDR2 SVGAGI. The CDR3 nucleotides are TGTGCCAGCAGAGACAGGGGCAATCAGCCCCAGCATTTT. Its protein is CASRDRGNQPQHF.

This chain links TRBV28 with TRBJ1-3; TRBD1 is a possible D gene (5 bases). Looked up from germline, CDR1 is MDHEN and CDR2 is SYDVKM. Trimming cost V 3 bases and J 2 bases, with 8 bases left between them. The CDR3 is made up of 14 amino acids. For the CDR3, the DNA is TGTGCCAGCAGTTTTCCAGGGCCTGGAAACACCATATATTTT. This codes for CASSFPGPGNTIYF.

The V and J genes are TRBV9 and TRBJ2-3; D unclear. The CDR3 runs to 13 residues. CDR1 is SGDLS, CDR2 YYNGEE, per germline. V was pared by 8 bases and J by 0 bases, with 10 bases between. The CDR3 coding sequence is TGTGCCAGTCAACTGGGGAGCACAGATACGCAGTATTTT. Amino acids: CASQLGSTDTQYF.

This sequence joins TRBV18 and TRBJ1-5; D gene uncertain. V lost 5 bases and J 7 bases, leaving 18 bases between the germline ends. In germline, CDR1 is KGHSH, CDR2 LQKENI. The CDR3 totals 15 residues. The CDR3 nucleotides are TGTGCCAGCTCAGATCGCCCCGTGGACGGGCAGCCCCAGCATTTT. It encodes CASSDRPVDGQPQHF.